A selection of T cell receptor beta chains follows, all from one sample in a study of post-analysis software for immune sequencing data. MiXCR, run by TCRdb on the PCR reads, gives a single entry per CDR3 protein. The table has hundreds of thousands of distinct CDR3 sequences, under 70% seen once. Sequencing input: blood. The origin of the receptors is a girl under 18 with multiple sclerosis. Both conserved end residues are part of each CDR3.

v_call cdr3_aa
TRBV9 CASSAGTSGRVRFF
TRBV7-9 CASSSYSGRALNEQFF
TRBV7-6 CASSFGSGPGEQYF
TRBV10-3 CAIRDSSYEQYF
TRBV4-1 CASSQEPGAYTF
TRBV29-1 CSVERTSGLYEQFF
TRBV6-6 CASSYPPRASTDTQYF
TRBV6-5 CASSYERGWETQYF
TRBV29-1 CSVEEYEQYF
TRBV3-1 CASSRRTVNYGYTF
TRBV5-1 CASSLWRRRGGETQYF
TRBV7-9 CASSPDQTQYF
TRBV3-1 CASSTYQETQYF
TRBV10-3 CAISRTGGNTDTQYF
TRBV7-3 CASSRTGGGEGYTF
TRBV14 CASSPRTSGTETQYF
TRBV19 CASSIEHGTSGGSGQYF
TRBV7-3 CASSPLGTSGTYEQYF
TRBV29-1 CSVRITSTDTQYF
TRBV20-1 CSARDRTGLSYEQYF
TRBV12-3/TRBV12-4 CASSSLGLGGKETQYF
TRBV6-5 CASKTGQSLYGYTF
TRBV20-1 CSANGQGETQYF
TRBV20-1 CSASPGANQPQHF
TRBV12-5 CASGLGQPQHF
TRBV3-1 CASSQGESYEQYF
TRBV20-1 CSAPEKHSGYSSYNEQFF
TRBV7-8 CASSFILGGEQFF
TRBV12-3/TRBV12-4 CASRRTGGTMSNQPQHF
TRBV5-5 CASSPGDRVGYEQYF
TRBV7-3 CASSATGQAYNEQFF
TRBV11-1 CASSSSGRANYGYTF
TRBV5-1 CASSQSGRGEQYF
TRBV7-3 CASSPHTADTQYF
TRBV7-3 CASSSQTSEGTDTQYF
TRBV5-1 CASSKGRSSYNEQFF
TRBV2 CASSGQTGWGSYNEQFF
TRBV7-9 CASSLVHGTRSSYEQYF
TRBV10-3 CAINPGKGIQETQHF
TRBV29-1 CSVQLAVGTDTQYF
TRBV3-1 CASSPGNSYNEQFF
TRBV7-2 CASSYVGEGYGYTF
TRBV4-1 CASSQEEQGLSNQPQHF
TRBV9 CASSVTDRGANYGYTF
TRBV30 CARGTFYGYTF
TRBV12-3/TRBV12-4 CASSRQGAPYGYTF
TRBV15 CATSRGTYGGSYGYTF
TRBV5-1 CASSLRARGDSNEQFF
TRBV7-8 CASSAYPRDRGHSAEAFF
TRBV9 CASSVDGGRYEQYF
TRBV29-1 CSTRGGLAGGPNEQYF
TRBV29-1 CSVDRTSGGVDNEQFF
TRBV6-5 CASSYSISRVQLFF
TRBV6-6 CASINKGQGAGETQYF